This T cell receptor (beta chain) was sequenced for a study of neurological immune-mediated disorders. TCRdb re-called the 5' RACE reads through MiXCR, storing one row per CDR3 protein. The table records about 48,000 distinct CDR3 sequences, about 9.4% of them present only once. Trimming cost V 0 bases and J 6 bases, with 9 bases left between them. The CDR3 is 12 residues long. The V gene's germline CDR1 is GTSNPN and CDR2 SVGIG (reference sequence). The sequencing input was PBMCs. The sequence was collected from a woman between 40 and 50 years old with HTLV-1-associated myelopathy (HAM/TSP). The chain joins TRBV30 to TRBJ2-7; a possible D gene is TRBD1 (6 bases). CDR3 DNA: TGTGCCTGGAGTGTAATAGGGGGCGAGCAGTACTTC. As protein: CAWSVIGGEQYF. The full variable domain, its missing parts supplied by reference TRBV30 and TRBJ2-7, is SQTIHQWPATLVQPVGSPLSLECTVEGTSNPNLYWYRQAAGRGLQLLFYSVGIGQISSEVPQNLSASRPQDRQFILSSKKLLLSDSGFYLCAWSVIGGEQYFGPGTRLTVT.